These 11 T cell receptor beta chains were sequenced from one sample in a study of blood T cells in healthy people across ages (dated by TCRdb to the mid-2010s). Library preparation employed 5' RACE. A second roughly 6 to 11 cycle PCR used a sample-barcoded 5' primer and a J-beta primer mix. TCRdb ran its own pipeline on the public reads, namely fastp trimming at Q25 and MiXCR clone calling, and kept in-frame beta chains. Rows merge per CDR3 protein into single entries with the most common DNA and genes. For this sample the table gives around 1,800,000 distinct CDR3 sequences, of which about 39% were detected only once. The ten most abundant clones make up under 30% of the sample. Input material: blood. These receptors all stem from a human donor in good health.

This clonotype occurred a few times. The J gene is TRBJ2-1, the V gene TRBV7-8; D remains unclear. The germline gives CDR1 SGHVS, CDR2 FQNEAQ. The CDR3 is made up of 13 amino acids. V shed 5 bases and J shed 8 bases, with 13 bases lying between them. The CDR3 coding sequence is TGTGCCAGCAGCCCAACTACCGGCTATGAGCAGTTCTTC. Its protein product is CASSPTTGYEQFF.

The rearrangement links TRBV5-1 to TRBJ2-1; possible D gene TRBD1, 6 bases. V was shortened by 4 bases and J by 0 bases, with 14 bases between the two germline ends. The CDR3 contains 16 residues. Germline CDR1 reads SGHRS; CDR2 reads YFSETQ. As DNA, the CDR3 is TGCGCCAGCAGCGGTCCTCAGGGGATCTCCTACAATGAGCAGTTCTTC. This encodes CASSGPQGISYNEQFF.

As regards this clonotype: This clone may be a read error of a much larger clone one base away. The chain recombines TRBV9 with TRBJ2-7, with 10 bases that match TRBD1. V shed 0 bases, J shed 5 bases, and the junction held 8 bases outside the gene matches. The CDR3 loop spans 16 amino acids. Germline lookup yields CDR1 SGDLS and CDR2 YYNGEE. The DNA for the CDR3 is TGTGCCAGCAGCGTAGATCCGGGACAGGGGTCCGACGAGCAGTACTTC. It translates to CASSVDPGQGSDEQYF.

The CDR3, as DNA: TGTGCCAGCAGCCCCGTGCGGGGGCTTGAGCAGTACTTC. Translating it yields CASSPVRGLEQYF. The chain uses TRBV7-2 and TRBJ2-7; a weak D match, TRBD2 (7 bases). CDR1 is SGHTA, CDR2 FQGNSA, per germline. The CDR3 runs 13 residues. Trimming took 5 bases from V and 7 from J, leaving 15 bases between them.

On this clonotype: Relative to the germline gene, one junction end is altered; a read error may explain this. V is TRBV7-9 and J is TRBJ2-3; D possibly corresponds to TRBD1 (5 bases). Germline CDR1 reads SEHNR; CDR2 reads FQNEAQ (reference sequence). This CDR3 is 14 amino acids long. DNA for the CDR3: TGTGCCAGCATAGGGGATCAACCCACAGATACGCAGGATTTT. Amino acid sequence: CASIGDQPTDTQDF.

The chain uses TRBV20-1 and TRBJ2-5; TRBD1 is a possible D gene (5 bases). In germline, CDR1 is DFQATT, CDR2 SNEGSKA (reference sequence). This CDR3 contains 16 residues. Between the trimmed V and J ends, which lost 0 bases and 2 bases, there was a span of 16 bases. CDR3 nucleotides: TGCAGTGCTAGAGAAACCCTGGAAGGGGAACAAGAGACCCAGTACTTC. Encoded protein: CSARETLEGEQETQYF.

Details on this clonotype: One end of the junction does not line up with germline, which may come from a read error. This chain joins TRBV6-5 and TRBJ1-5; no firm D call. Germline CDR1 and CDR2: MNHEY and SVGAGI. The CDR3 extends over 15 amino acids. In DNA form, the CDR3 reads TGTGCCAGCAGTGACTCGGCTCGGGGATTTCAGCCCCAGCATTTT. Protein product: CASSDSARGFQPQHF.

For the CDR3, the DNA is TGTGCCAGCAGTGCCGTGGGGGGTGGGTATGGCTACACCTTC. It encodes CASSAVGGGYGYTF. The chain has TRBV6-5 and TRBJ1-2; a possible D gene is TRBD1 (5 bases). The V and J ends lost 5 bases and 5 bases respectively, with 15 bases between them. Germline V gene lookup returns CDR1 MNHEY and CDR2 SVGAGI. CDR3 size: 14 residues.

J is TRBJ2-1 and V is TRBV6-1; D call uncertain. Trimming removed 2 bases from V and 12 bases from J, with 14 bases in between. The CDR3 extends over 13 amino acids. The germline V gene has CDR1 MNHNS and CDR2 SASEGT. For the CDR3, the DNA is TGTGCCAGCAGTGAAACGGGCGAAGGCCGGCAGTTCTTC. It yields the protein CASSETGEGRQFF.

This clonotype was recorded a few times. This chain joins TRBV4-1 and TRBJ1-1; D not certain. The CDR3 consists of 17 residues. Trimming removed 3 bases at V and 0 bases at J, with 17 bases between. Germline lookup yields CDR1 MGHRA and CDR2 YSYEKL. CDR3 nucleotide sequence: TGCGCCAGCAGCCAGGAGACGTTGGACCGCATGAACACTGAAGCTTTCTTT. Amino acid sequence: CASSQETLDRMNTEAFF.

The sample holds many counts of this clonotype. The chain joins TRBV7-2 to TRBJ2-1; 12 positions match TRBD2. With 4 bases clipped from V and 2 bases from J, the junction kept 0 bases outside the gene matches. Germline V gene data show CDR1 as SGHTA and CDR2 as FQGNSA. CDR3 length: 15 residues. The CDR3 DNA is TGTGCCAGCAGCTCTAGCGGGGGGGCCTACAATGAGCAGTTCTTC. It translates to CASSSSGGAYNEQFF.